The 30 T cell receptor beta chains given below trace back to one sample, sequenced in a study. TCRdb re-called the 5' RACE reads with MiXCR, one entry per CDR3 protein. The table lists 50,000 to 75,000 distinct CDR3 sequences, 20% to 25% of them singletons. Sequencing was done on a sample of memory CD4+ T cells sorted from a lymph node. Documented subset: memory CD4+ T cells, CD4+CD45RO+CD25-. These receptors came from a female donor with breast cancer.

This clonotype was recorded many times. The chain has TRBV20-1 and TRBJ2-3; 8 bases match TRBD2. The junction had 5 bases not matched to a gene; V was cut back by 3 bases and J by 0 bases. This CDR3 has 15 residues. Germline V lookup: CDR1 DFQATT, CDR2 SNEGSKA (reference sequence). The CDR3 region is CSASGRALSTDTQYF. The CDR3 DNA is TGCAGTGCTAGCGGGAGGGCCCTAAGCACAGATACGCAGTATTTT.

This clonotype was seen ten or more times. V gene TRBV11-2 combines with J gene TRBJ1-3; no definite D call. CDR3 length: 15 residues. The V gene lost 4 bases and the J gene lost 0 bases, with 10 bases spanning the gap. Looked up from germline, CDR1 is SGHAT and CDR2 is FQNNGV. The CDR3 DNA is TGTGCCAGCAGCTCCCCTAGAATCTCTGGAAACACCATATATTTT. Its translation: CASSSPRISGNTIYF.

The J gene is TRBJ1-5, the V gene TRBV5-6, with 10 nucleotides matching TRBD1. The CDR3 loop spans 15 amino acids. CDR1 and CDR2 (germline): SGHDT, YYEEEE. V shed 3 bases, J shed 3 bases, and the junction held 3 bases outside the gene matches. In DNA, the CDR3 is TGTGCCAGCAGCTCCGGGACAGGGGACAATCAGCCCCAGCATTTT. This translates into CASSSGTGDNQPQHF. The full variable domain, rest sourced from reference TRBV5-6 and TRBJ1-5, is DAGVTQSPTHLIKTRGQQVTLRCSPKSGHDTVSWYQQALGQGPQFIFQYYEEEERQRGNFPDRFSGHQFPNYSSELNVNALLLGDSALYLCASSSGTGDNQPQHFGDGTRLSIL.

This clonotype came up a few times. The rearrangement uses TRBV28 and TRBJ2-7, with 8 nucleotides matching TRBD2. Germline V gene sequence: CDR1 MDHEN, CDR2 SYDVKM. Germline trimming cut 3 bases from V and 4 bases from J; bases unmatched to any gene: 17. The CDR3 covers 18 residues. The CDR3 DNA follows: TGTGCCAGCAGTTTCGAGGGGGTTGGCCCCAGCGGGAGATACGAGCAGTACTTC. Its protein is CASSFEGVGPSGRYEQYF.

In regard to this clonotype: It may be a read error: a sequence one base away is much more abundant. The V and J genes are TRBV6-5 and TRBJ1-1; no reliable D call. V was clipped by 5 bases and J by 6 bases, with 25 bases between them. Looked up from germline, CDR1 is MNHEY and CDR2 is SVGAGI. This CDR3 is built from 17 residues. CDR3 DNA: TGTGCCAGCAGTACCGCCCATACCCACTCGGCTGCGGCTGAAGCTTTCTTT. It codes for CASSTAHTHSAAAEAFF.

The chain links TRBV11-1 to TRBJ2-3; D is uncertain. Germline V lookup: CDR1 SGHAT, CDR2 FQDESV (reference sequence). This CDR3 is built from 15 residues. V dropped 4 bases and J dropped 2 bases, with 13 bases sitting between them. In nucleotides, the CDR3 is TGTGCCAGCAGCTACTCAAGTCTGCCCACAGATACGCAGTATTTT. This translates into CASSYSSLPTDTQYF.

Details on this clonotype: A read error is possible here, since a much larger clone lies one base away. The genes are TRBV20-1 and TRBJ2-3; D is ambiguous. Looked up from germline, CDR1 is DFQATT and CDR2 is SNEGSKA (reference sequence). V was shortened by 1 base and J by 2 bases, with 10 bases between the two germline ends. This CDR3 has 14 amino acids. Here the CDR3 DNA reads TGCAGTGCTAGAGGGCGAGGCACCACAGATACGCAGTATTTT. Residues: CSARGRGTTDTQYF.

Comments on this clonotype: The junction and the germline gene differ at one end; a read error may be behind it. The chain links TRBV2 to TRBJ1-5, with 8 bases lining up with TRBD1. This CDR3 has 14 amino acids. Per germline, CDR1 SNHLY and CDR2 FYNNEI. CDR3 residues: CASSPTGEEQPQHF. CDR3 in DNA: TGCGCCAGCAGTCCGACAGGGGAAGAGCAGCCCCAGCATTTT.

J is TRBJ1-1 and V is TRBV7-2; D possibly corresponds to TRBD1 (5 bases). Germline V gene sequence: CDR1 SGHTA, CDR2 FQGNSA. There are 15 residues in the CDR3. V lost 1 base and J 7 bases, leaving 16 bases between the germline ends. The CDR3 is CASSLEAGQQGEAFF. The CDR3, as DNA: TGTGCCAGCAGCTTAGAGGCAGGGCAACAAGGTGAAGCTTTCTTT.

Note on this clonotype: Just one base apart from a much larger clone, this may be a read error. J is TRBJ2-1 and V is TRBV5-7, with TRBD2 matching 13 bases. TRBV5-7 is an ORF for which the function is uncertain. The CDR3 sequence is 15 residues long. The CDR3 DNA sequence: TGTGCCAGCAGCTCGGGACTAGCGGGGTACAATGAGCAGTCCTTC. It specifies CASSSGLAGYNEQSF.

V usage is TRBV6-1 and J usage is TRBJ1-2; tentative D call: TRBD1 (6 bases). This CDR3 has 17 amino acids. Germline CDR1 is MNHNS and CDR2 is SASEGT. Deletions cut 3 bases from V and 2 bases from J, with 19 bases between. CDR3 protein: CASSEVSSGTPNYGYTF. The DNA of the CDR3 is TGTGCCAGCAGTGAGGTCTCCTCCGGGACACCGAACTATGGCTACACCTTC.

This clonotype has at least ten counts. V is TRBV7-2 and J is TRBJ2-5, with 9 bases that match TRBD2. Germline CDR1 reads SGHTA; CDR2 reads FQGNSA. Germline trimming cut 3 bases from V and 5 bases from J; bases unmatched to any gene: 7. The CDR3 covers 15 residues. The CDR3 sequence is CASSFSGGPGETQYF. The CDR3 DNA sequence: TGTGCCAGCAGCTTTAGCGGGGGACCGGGGGAGACCCAGTACTTC.

The chain employs TRBV20-1 and TRBJ2-3; 9 bases agree with TRBD2. The CDR3 spans 12 residues. The germline gives CDR1 DFQATT, CDR2 SNEGSKA (reference sequence). V was clipped by 7 bases and J by 8 bases; unmatched bases: 7. The CDR3 DNA follows: TGCAGTGTTTCGACTAGCGGCTTTACGCAGTATTTT. This translates into CSVSTSGFTQYF.

The sample holds a few counts of this clonotype. This chain links TRBV3-1 with TRBJ2-5, with 8 bases aligning to TRBD2. V trimming: 1 base; J trimming: 5 bases; junction bases outside the gene matches: 9. This CDR3 is 16 amino acids long. CDR1 and CDR2 (germline): LGHDT, YNNKEL (reference sequence). In nucleotides, the CDR3 is TGTGCCAGCAGCCAAGGGCGGGGGGTGTTTCGGGAGACCCAGTACTTC. It codes for CASSQGRGVFRETQYF.

The genes are TRBV20-1 and TRBJ2-7, with a weak D call TRBD2 (6 bases). CDR3 size: 11 residues. Germline V gene sequence: CDR1 DFQATT, CDR2 SNEGSKA (reference sequence). V was shortened by 6 bases and J by 4 bases, with 10 bases between the two germline ends. CDR3 sequence (DNA): TGCAGTGCCCCGACTAGTTACGAGCAGTACTTC. Amino acids: CSAPTSYEQYF.

The chain has TRBV5-6 and TRBJ1-2; D is perhaps TRBD1 (5 bases). The germline V gene encodes CDR1 SGHDT and CDR2 YYEEEE. Trimming stripped 0 bases from V and 5 bases from J, with 17 bases between. The CDR3 extends over 16 amino acids. In DNA, the CDR3 is TGTGCCAGCAGCTTGGTTGGGCCAGGGAATGAATATGGCTACACCTTC. Amino acid sequence: CASSLVGPGNEYGYTF.

There are a few counts of this clonotype. The chain carries TRBV7-2 and TRBJ1-6, with TRBD1 matching 7 bases. CDR1 and CDR2 from the germline V gene are SGHTA and FQGNSA. V lost 2 bases to trimming and J lost 13 bases; unmatched junction nucleotides: 17. The CDR3 spans 17 residues. This CDR3 reads CASSLNQRMSGGSPLHF. CDR3 DNA sequence: TGTGCCAGCAGCTTAAACCAAAGGATGTCAGGGGGTTCCCCCCTCCACTTT.

This clonotype was counted many times. The V and J genes are TRBV6-5 and TRBJ1-3; 9 bases match TRBD1. The V segment lost 7 bases and the J segment 4 bases; nucleotides outside the gene matches: 5. Germline lookup yields CDR1 MNHEY and CDR2 SVGAGI. CDR3 size: 14 residues. The CDR3, as DNA: TGTGCCAGCATCGGACAGGGGACCGGAAACACCATATATTTT. It is translated as CASIGQGTGNTIYF.

Regarding this clonotype: A much larger clone lies a single base off, so this may be a read error. The J gene is TRBJ1-2, the V gene TRBV12-3 or TRBV12-4; D unclear. The CDR3 runs to 13 residues. Here the CDR3 reads CGSSLGRGSGYTF. CDR3 bases: TGTGGCAGCAGTTTAGGGCGAGGTTCTGGCTACACCTTC.

In its sample, this clonotype was seen many times. V and J are TRBV5-1 and TRBJ2-5, with D possibly matching TRBD1 (6 bases). The CDR3 runs 15 residues. The germline CDR1 and CDR2 sequences are SGHRS and YFSETQ. V lost 4 bases and J lost 1, with 14 bases in between. CDR3 nucleotide sequence: TGCGCCAGCAGCATGAAAGGACAGTTCCAAGAGACCCAGTACTTC. The encoded protein is CASSMKGQFQETQYF.

This chain's CDR3 is CASSFTGDGDTQYF. The CDR3 coding sequence is TGTGCCAGCAGCTTTACAGGGGATGGGGATACGCAGTATTTT. The chain joins TRBV7-3 to TRBJ2-3; the match to TRBD1 covers 7 bases. This CDR3 has 14 residues. Germline trimming cut 3 bases from V and 6 bases from J; bases unmatched to any gene: 6. CDR1 is SGHTA, CDR2 FQGTGA, per germline.

A few counts support this clonotype. The chain joins TRBV12-3 or TRBV12-4 to TRBJ2-5; 8 bases line up with TRBD1. The CDR3 runs to 14 residues. The V segment lost 3 bases and the J segment 5 bases; nucleotides outside the gene matches: 5. This CDR3 is CASSFYGDRETQYF. CDR3 bases: TGTGCCAGCAGTTTTTACGGGGACAGGGAGACCCAGTACTTC.

There are a few counts of this clonotype. This sequence joins TRBV7-2 and TRBJ2-7; 8 bases line up with TRBD2. Germline CDR1 reads SGHTA; CDR2 reads FQGNSA. Germline trimming cut 3 bases from V and 5 bases from J; bases unmatched to any gene: 9. This CDR3 is built from 15 residues. CDR3: CASSLRAGVLHEQYF. In DNA, the CDR3 is TGTGCCAGCAGCTTGCGAGCGGGAGTCTTACACGAGCAGTACTTC.

This clonotype is categorized as medium-sized. V gene TRBV5-1 combines with J gene TRBJ2-6; D ambiguous. This CDR3 region has 15 residues. Deletions cut 0 bases from V and 4 bases from J, with 8 bases between. Germline V gives CDR1 SGHRS, CDR2 YFSETQ. CDR3 bases: TGCGCCAGCAGCTTGGGGGCTGCCGGGGCCAACGTCCTGACTTTC. This translates into CASSLGAAGANVLTF.

This clonotype showed up many times. The CDR3 reads CASSRRDRGTEAFF. CDR3 nucleotides: TGCGCCAGCAGCAGAAGGGACAGGGGCACTGAAGCTTTCTTT. The chain links TRBV5-1 to TRBJ1-1; the match to TRBD1 covers 10 bases. The CDR3 has 14 amino acids. V dropped 4 bases and J dropped 4; count of bases not matched to a gene: 4. Germline lookup yields CDR1 SGHRS and CDR2 YFSETQ. Full variable domain (missing parts from reference TRBV5-1 and TRBJ1-1): KAGVTQTPRYLIKTRGQQVTLSCSPISGHRSVSWYQQTPGQGLQFLFEYFSETQRNKGNFPGRFSGRQFSNSRSEMNVSTLELGDSALYLCASSRRDRGTEAFFGQGTRLTVV.

In the case of this clonotype: The CDR3 ends on some other residue instead of the conserved phenylalanine or tryptophan, so this is likely a read error. This chain links TRBV9 with TRBJ1-1; D unresolved. CDR3 length: 13 residues. From germline, CDR1 is SGDLS and CDR2 YYNGEE. The V and J ends lost 0 bases and 1 base respectively, with 4 bases between them. CDR3 protein: CASSVEGNTEAFL. CDR3 nucleotide sequence: TGTGCCAGCAGCGTAGAGGGGAACACTGAAGCTTTCCTT.

V usage is TRBV5-5 and J usage is TRBJ1-2; 8 bases are a match to TRBD1. The CDR3 is 14 amino acids. Germline CDR1 and CDR2: SGHKS and YYEKEE (reference sequence). The V segment lost 5 bases and the J segment 4 bases; nucleotides outside the gene matches: 7. CDR3 amino acids: CASRLTGEIYGYTF. CDR3 DNA: TGTGCCAGCAGGTTGACAGGGGAAATCTATGGCTACACCTTC.

The chain recombines TRBV7-2 with TRBJ2-7, with a possible D match to TRBD2 (7 bases). The V gene lost 5 bases and the J gene lost 5 bases, with 16 bases spanning the gap. The CDR3 runs to 14 residues. The V gene's germline CDR1 is SGHTA and CDR2 FQGNSA. The CDR3 loop reads CASSMGGPRNEQYF. The DNA of the CDR3 is TGTGCCAGCAGCATGGGGGGGCCCAGGAACGAGCAGTACTTC.

This clonotype was counted only a few times. The chain joins TRBV9 to TRBJ1-2; D unresolved. There are 13 residues in the CDR3. Trimming took off 5 bases at V and 8 bases at J, with 16 bases between the two ends. CDR1 and CDR2 from the germline V gene are SGDLS and YYNGEE. CDR3 protein: CASSTGPSRGYTF. For the CDR3, the DNA is TGTGCCAGCAGTACCGGGCCGTCTCGCGGCTACACCTTC.

The sample holds many counts of this clonotype. V is TRBV12-3 or TRBV12-4 and J is TRBJ1-2; no clear D. The germline V and J ends were trimmed by 3 bases and 4 bases, with 9 bases remaining between them. This CDR3 region has 13 residues. The CDR3 loop reads CASSLEAGYGYTF. The CDR3 nucleotides read TGTGCCAGCAGTTTGGAGGCGGGCTATGGCTACACCTTC.